The 15 T cell receptor beta chains below come from one sample, sequenced in a study of T cell changes during pregnancy in multiple sclerosis. Here immunoSEQ multiplex PCR was the method, and the copy in TCRdb shows in-frame clones only, minus some. Among around 80,000 clones listed, 92% were seen once. This specimen was peripheral blood, taken before pregnancy. The receptor set was obtained from a female donor with multiple sclerosis, enrolled in a pregnancy study.

The J gene is TRBJ2-1, the V gene TRBV9; TRBD2 agrees at 7 bases. Losses at the gene ends were 1 base for V and 2 bases for J; bases not matched to a gene: 0. The CDR3 spans 14 residues. Germline V lookup: CDR1 SGDLS, CDR2 YYNGEE. The CDR3 sequence is CASSVSGTYNEQFF. Here the CDR3 DNA reads TGTGCCAGCAGCGTAAGCGGGACCTACAATGAGCAGTTCTTC.

The chain combines TRBV15 with TRBJ2-4; TRBD2 matches 11 bases. This CDR3 spans 16 amino acids. Trimming cost V 3 bases and J 6 bases; bases outside gene matches: 7. Germline-derived CDR1 and CDR2 are LNHNV and YYDKDF (reference sequence). CDR3 loop: CATSRETSGIGNIQYF. The CDR3, as DNA: TGTGCCACCAGCAGGGAGACTAGCGGGATTGGAAACATTCAGTACTTC.

The rearrangement links TRBV4-2 to TRBJ2-3, with 8 bases matching TRBD1. CDR1 and CDR2 from the germline V gene are LGHNA and YNFKEQ. This CDR3 comprises 18 residues. V gave up 1 base and J gave up 2 bases; unmatched junction bases: 11. The CDR3 coding sequence is TGTGCCAGCAGCCAAGTCGCTGCTGACAGGGGAGTCACAGATACGCAGTATTTT. Residues: CASSQVAADRGVTDTQYF.

The rearrangement uses TRBV5-1 and TRBJ2-2, with 14 bases that match TRBD2. The CDR3 totals 16 residues. Germline CDR1 SGHRS, CDR2 YFSETQ. V trimming: 4 bases; J trimming: 6 bases; junction bases outside the gene matches: 5. The CDR3 nucleotides read TGCGCCAGCAGCAGAGGACTAGCGGGAGGAGCCGGGGAGCTGTTTTTT. Translating it yields CASSRGLAGGAGELFF.

This chain connects TRBV15 to TRBJ1-1, with a weak D call TRBD1 (6 bases). The germline V gene has CDR1 LNHNV and CDR2 YYDKDF (reference sequence). V gave up 5 bases and J gave up 5 bases, with 18 bases separating them. The CDR3 has 15 amino acids. CDR3 DNA sequence: TGTGCCACCAGCTCCCAGGGCAGGGGCTGGACTGAAGCTTTCTTT. As protein: CATSSQGRGWTEAFF.

The chain recombines TRBV19 with TRBJ2-7; 8 bases fit TRBD1. The junction had 5 bases not matched to a gene; V was cut back by 1 base and J by 3 bases. Germline CDR1 is LNHDA and CDR2 is SQIVND (reference sequence). The CDR3 is 15 amino acids. CDR3: CASSIGGQGLYEQYF. Here the CDR3 DNA reads TGTGCCAGTAGTATAGGCGGACAGGGCCTCTACGAGCAGTACTTC.

The chain carries TRBV19 and TRBJ1-2, with 7 bases that match TRBD1. Germline V CDR1 and CDR2: LNHDA, SQIVND (reference sequence). J lost 4 bases, V lost 1 base, and 6 bases had no gene match. CDR3 size: 15 residues. Here the CDR3 reads CASSIGGGGSYGYTF. CDR3 DNA: TGTGCCAGTAGTATAGGCGGAGGGGGCAGCTATGGCTACACCTTC.

The gene calls are TRBV7-9 and TRBJ2-7, with a possible D match to TRBD2 (5 bases). This CDR3 region has 14 residues. The V end lost 0 bases, the J end lost 2 bases, and 8 bases lay between the germline ends. Germline CDR1 is SEHNR and CDR2 is FQNEAQ (reference sequence). CDR3 coding DNA: TGTGCCAGCAGCTTAGCGGGAGTGGCCTACGAGCAGTACTTC. Its translation is CASSLAGVAYEQYF.

The chain links TRBV6-1 to TRBJ2-1; 8 bases are a match to TRBD2. V dropped 3 bases and J dropped 0; count of bases not matched to a gene: 1. Germline CDR1 MNHNS, CDR2 SASEGT. The CDR3 spans 15 residues. The CDR3 spells CASSESGSSYNEQFF. CDR3 sequence (DNA): TGTGCCAGCAGTGAGAGCGGGAGCTCCTACAATGAGCAGTTCTTC.

This clone was counted a single time. CDR3 residues: CASSYSSSINQPQHF. DNA for the CDR3: TGTGCCAGCAGTTATAGCTCCAGCATCAATCAGCCCCAGCATTTT. The gene calls are TRBV6-5 and TRBJ1-5; D is undetermined. Between the trimmed V and J ends, which lost 3 bases and 3 bases, there was a span of 12 bases. Germline-derived CDR1 and CDR2 are MNHEY and SVGAGI. This CDR3 is 15 amino acids long.

V gene TRBV6-7 combines with J gene TRBJ1-1; D is possibly TRBD1 (5 bases). TRBV6-7 is an open reading frame whose function is uncertain. This CDR3 has 16 residues. Trimming pared 1 base from V and 1 base from J, leaving 13 bases between. The CDR3 region has the DNA TGTGCCAGCAGTTACTACCCCTCGACAGCGAACACTGAAGCTTTCTTT. Its translation is CASSYYPSTANTEAFF.

The chain carries TRBV30 and TRBJ1-2; unclear D gene. The CDR3 consists of 11 residues. The V end lost 2 bases, the J end lost 4 bases, and 5 bases lay between the germline ends. The germline V gene has CDR1 GTSNPN and CDR2 SVGIG (reference sequence). CDR3 bases: TGTGCCTGGAGTTTCGGCTATGGCTACACCTTC. Translation gives CAWSFGYGYTF.

The rearrangement links TRBV27 to TRBJ2-1; TRBD2 matches 7 bases. The germline CDR1 and CDR2 sequences are MNHEY and SMNVEV (reference sequence). J was trimmed by 6 bases and V by 3 bases; bases with no gene match: 5. This CDR3 contains 14 residues. CDR3 DNA: TGTGCCAGCAGTTTTAGGACTAGAGTCAATGAGCAGTTCTTC. It translates to CASSFRTRVNEQFF.

The CDR3 DNA follows: TGCGCCAGCAGCCAAGAAAATCCGACAGGGTACCAAGAGACCCAGTACTTC. Residues: CASSQENPTGYQETQYF. The rearrangement links TRBV4-1 to TRBJ2-5; TRBD1 aligns across 7 bases. Germline trimming cut 0 bases from V and 0 bases from J; bases unmatched to any gene: 7. The CDR3 is made up of 17 amino acids. Germline V gene lookup returns CDR1 MGHRA and CDR2 YSYEKL.

The V and J genes are TRBV6-1 and TRBJ2-4, with TRBD1 as a possible D gene (6 bases). With 2 bases removed from V and 9 bases from J, the gap between germline ends came to 14 bases. CDR3 length: 14 amino acids. Germline V gene sequence: CDR1 MNHNS, CDR2 SASEGT. The CDR3 region is CASSERARGAIQYF. The CDR3 region has the DNA TGTGCCAGCAGTGAAAGGGCCAGGGGCGCCATTCAGTACTTC.